The table lists the clone carrying this T cell receptor beta chain with many counts. Trimming removed 5 bases from V and 1 base from J, with 11 bases in between. There are 14 residues in the CDR3. TCRdb re-analysed the RT-PCR reads in MiXCR, keeping a single row per CDR3 protein. Counted here are hundreds of thousands of distinct CDR3 sequences, approximately 15% occurring once; the ten biggest clones make up roughly 3.6%. The sample taken for sequencing was memory CD4+ T cells from blood. V and J are TRBV12-3 or TRBV12-4 and TRBJ1-1; D is possibly TRBD1 (5 bases). This TCR derives from a female donor in good health, serving as a healthy control. The CDR3 DNA follows: TGTGCCAGCAGTATGTTCACAGGGAACACTGAAGCTTTCTTT. Amino acids: CASSMFTGNTEAFF.